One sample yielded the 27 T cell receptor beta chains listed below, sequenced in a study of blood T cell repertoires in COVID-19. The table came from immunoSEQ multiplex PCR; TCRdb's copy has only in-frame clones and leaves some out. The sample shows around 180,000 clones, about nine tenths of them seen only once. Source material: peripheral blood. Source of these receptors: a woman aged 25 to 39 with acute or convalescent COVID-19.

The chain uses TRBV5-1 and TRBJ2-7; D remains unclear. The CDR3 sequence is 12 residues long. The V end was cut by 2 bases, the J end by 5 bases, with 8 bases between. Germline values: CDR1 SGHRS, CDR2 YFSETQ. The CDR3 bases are TGCGCCAGCAGCTTACTCAGCGACGAGCAGTACTTC. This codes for CASSLLSDEQYF.

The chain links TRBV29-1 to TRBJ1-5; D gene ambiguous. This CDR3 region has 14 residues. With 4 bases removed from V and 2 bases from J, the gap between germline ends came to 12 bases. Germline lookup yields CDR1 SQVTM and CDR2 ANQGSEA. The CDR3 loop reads CSVATLRGNQPQHF. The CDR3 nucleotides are TGCAGCGTTGCGACCCTGAGGGGCAATCAGCCCCAGCATTTT.

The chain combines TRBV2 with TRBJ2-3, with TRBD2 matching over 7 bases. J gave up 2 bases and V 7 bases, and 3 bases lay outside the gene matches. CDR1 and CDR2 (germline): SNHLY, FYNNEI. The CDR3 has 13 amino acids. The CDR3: CASTGTNTDTQYF. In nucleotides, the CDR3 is TGTGCCAGCACCGGGACTAACACAGATACGCAGTATTTT.

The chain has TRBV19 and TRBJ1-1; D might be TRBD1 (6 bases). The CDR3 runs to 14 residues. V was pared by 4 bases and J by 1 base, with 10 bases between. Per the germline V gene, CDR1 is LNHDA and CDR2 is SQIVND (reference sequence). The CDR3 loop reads CASSKRDKNTEAFF. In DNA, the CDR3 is TGTGCCAGTAGTAAAAGGGACAAGAACACTGAAGCTTTCTTT.

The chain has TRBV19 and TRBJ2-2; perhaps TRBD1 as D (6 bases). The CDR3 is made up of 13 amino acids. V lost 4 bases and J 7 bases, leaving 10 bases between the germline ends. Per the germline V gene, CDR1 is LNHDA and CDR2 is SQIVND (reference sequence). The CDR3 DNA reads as TGTGCCAGTAGTAGGGACAATTTCGGGGAGCTGTTTTTT. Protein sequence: CASSRDNFGELFF.

CDR3 nucleotide sequence: TGTGCCAGCAGCCTCAGCGGGACACCGAAATCTGAAGCTTTCTTT. Its protein product is CASSLSGTPKSEAFF. This sequence joins TRBV28 and TRBJ1-1; TRBD1 might be the D (6 bases). CDR3 length: 15 residues. The germline CDR1 and CDR2 sequences are MDHEN and SYDVKM. Trimming shortened V by 6 bases and J by 6 bases, and 20 bases separated the two germline ends.

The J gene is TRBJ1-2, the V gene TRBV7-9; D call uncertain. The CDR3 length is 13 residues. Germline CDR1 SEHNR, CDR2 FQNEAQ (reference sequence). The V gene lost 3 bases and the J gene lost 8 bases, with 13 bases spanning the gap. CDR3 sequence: CASSLPSGRGYTF. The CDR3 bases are TGTGCCAGCAGCTTGCCTTCTGGGCGCGGCTACACCTTC.

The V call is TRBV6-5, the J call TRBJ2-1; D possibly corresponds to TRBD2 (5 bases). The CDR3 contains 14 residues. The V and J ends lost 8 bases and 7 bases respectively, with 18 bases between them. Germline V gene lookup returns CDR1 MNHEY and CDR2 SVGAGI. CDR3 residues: CASESGTTRNEQFF. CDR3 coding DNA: TGTGCCAGCGAATCGGGAACCACCCGAAATGAGCAGTTCTTC.

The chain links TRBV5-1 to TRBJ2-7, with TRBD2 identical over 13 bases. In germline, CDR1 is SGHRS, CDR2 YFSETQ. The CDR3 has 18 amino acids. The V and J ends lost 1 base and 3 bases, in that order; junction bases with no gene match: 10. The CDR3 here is CASSLTQRTSGSVYEQYF. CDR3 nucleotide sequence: TGCGCCAGCAGCTTGACCCAGAGGACTAGCGGGAGTGTCTACGAGCAGTACTTC.

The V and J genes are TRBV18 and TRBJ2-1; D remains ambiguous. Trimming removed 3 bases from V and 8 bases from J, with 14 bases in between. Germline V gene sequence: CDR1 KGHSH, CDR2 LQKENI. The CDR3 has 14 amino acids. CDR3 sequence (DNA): TGTGCCAGCTCACCCGGCCCGACTGGCGATGAGCAGTTCTTC. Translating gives CASSPGPTGDEQFF.

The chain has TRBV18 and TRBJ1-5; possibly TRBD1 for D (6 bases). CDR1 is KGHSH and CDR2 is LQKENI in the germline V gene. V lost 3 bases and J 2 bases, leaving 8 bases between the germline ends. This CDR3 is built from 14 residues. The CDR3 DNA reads TGTGCCAGCTCACCCAGGGGCGGCAATCAGCCCCAGCATTTT. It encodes CASSPRGGNQPQHF.

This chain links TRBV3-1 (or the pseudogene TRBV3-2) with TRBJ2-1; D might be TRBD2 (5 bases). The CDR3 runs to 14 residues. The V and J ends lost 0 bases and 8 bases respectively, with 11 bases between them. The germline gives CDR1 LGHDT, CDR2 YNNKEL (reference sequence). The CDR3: CASSQDTRFDEQFF. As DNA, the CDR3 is TGTGCCAGCAGCCAAGATACTAGGTTCGATGAGCAGTTCTTC.

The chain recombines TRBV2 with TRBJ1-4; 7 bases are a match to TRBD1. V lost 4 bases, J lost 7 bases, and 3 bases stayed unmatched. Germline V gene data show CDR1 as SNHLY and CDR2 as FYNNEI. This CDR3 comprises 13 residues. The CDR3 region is CASSGQGLEKLFF. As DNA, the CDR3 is TGTGCCAGCAGTGGACAGGGACTTGAAAAACTGTTTTTT.

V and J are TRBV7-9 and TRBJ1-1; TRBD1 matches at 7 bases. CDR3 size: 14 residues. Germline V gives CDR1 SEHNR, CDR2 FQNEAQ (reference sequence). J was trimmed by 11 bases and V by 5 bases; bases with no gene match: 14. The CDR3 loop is CASSPWTGGDEAFF. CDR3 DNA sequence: TGTGCCAGCAGCCCCTGGACAGGCGGGGATGAGGCTTTCTTT. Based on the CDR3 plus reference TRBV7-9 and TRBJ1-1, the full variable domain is DTGVSQNPRHKITKRGQNVTFRCDPISEHNRLYWYRQTLGQGPEFLTYFQNEAQLEKSRLLSDRFSAERPKGSFSTLEIQRTEQGDSAMYLCASSPWTGGDEAFFGQGTRLTVV.

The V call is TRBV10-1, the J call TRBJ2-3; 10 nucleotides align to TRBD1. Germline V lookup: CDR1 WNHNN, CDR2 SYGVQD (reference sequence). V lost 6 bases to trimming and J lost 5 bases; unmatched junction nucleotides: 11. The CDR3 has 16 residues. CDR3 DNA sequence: TGCGCCAGCAGCCAAGGGACAGGGGTGTCAGGAGATACGCAGTATTTT. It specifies CASSQGTGVSGDTQYF.

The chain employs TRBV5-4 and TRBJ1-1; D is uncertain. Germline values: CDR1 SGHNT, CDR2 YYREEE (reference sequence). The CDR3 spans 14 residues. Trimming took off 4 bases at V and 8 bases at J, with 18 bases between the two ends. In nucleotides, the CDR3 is TGTGCCAGCAGCCCTTGGAGCGAGCCCACAGAAGCTTTCTTT. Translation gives CASSPWSEPTEAFF.

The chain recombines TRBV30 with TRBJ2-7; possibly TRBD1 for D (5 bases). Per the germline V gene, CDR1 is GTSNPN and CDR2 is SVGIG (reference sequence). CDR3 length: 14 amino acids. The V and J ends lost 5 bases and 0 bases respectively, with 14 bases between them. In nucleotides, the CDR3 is TGTGCCTGGTCGGCGCAGGGCACCTCCTACGAGCAGTACTTC. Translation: CAWSAQGTSYEQYF.

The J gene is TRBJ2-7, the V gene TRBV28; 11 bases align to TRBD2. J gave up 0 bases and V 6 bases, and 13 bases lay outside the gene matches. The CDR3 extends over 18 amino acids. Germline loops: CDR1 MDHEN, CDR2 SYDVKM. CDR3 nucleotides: TGTGCCAGCAGCCAAGGGACTAGCGGCTTTTATGGCTCCTACGAGCAGTACTTC. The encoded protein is CASSQGTSGFYGSYEQYF. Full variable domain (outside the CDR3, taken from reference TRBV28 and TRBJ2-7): DVKVTQSSRYLVKRTGEKVFLECVQDMDHENMFWYRQDPGLGLRLIYFSYDVKMKEKGDIPEGYSVSREKKERFSLILESASTNQTSMYLCASSQGTSGFYGSYEQYFGPGTRLTVT.

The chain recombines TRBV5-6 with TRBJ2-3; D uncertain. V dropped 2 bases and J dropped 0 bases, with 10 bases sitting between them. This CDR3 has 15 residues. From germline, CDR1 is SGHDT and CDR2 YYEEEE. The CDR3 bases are TGTGCCAGCAGCTTTGAAGAAGCGAGCACAGATACGCAGTATTTT. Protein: CASSFEEASTDTQYF.

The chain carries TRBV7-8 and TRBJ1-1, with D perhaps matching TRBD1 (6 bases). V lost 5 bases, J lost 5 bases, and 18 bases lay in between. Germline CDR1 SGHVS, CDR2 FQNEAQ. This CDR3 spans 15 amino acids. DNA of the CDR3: TGTGCCAGCAGCCCCCGGCGGACAGAGGGAACTGAAGCTTTCTTT. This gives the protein CASSPRRTEGTEAFF.

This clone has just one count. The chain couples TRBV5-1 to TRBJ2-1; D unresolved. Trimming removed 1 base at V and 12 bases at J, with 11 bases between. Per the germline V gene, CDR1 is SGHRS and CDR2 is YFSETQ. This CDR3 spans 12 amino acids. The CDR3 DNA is TGCGCCAGCAGCTTGCCGGGTGAGAGGCAGTTCTTC. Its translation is CASSLPGERQFF.

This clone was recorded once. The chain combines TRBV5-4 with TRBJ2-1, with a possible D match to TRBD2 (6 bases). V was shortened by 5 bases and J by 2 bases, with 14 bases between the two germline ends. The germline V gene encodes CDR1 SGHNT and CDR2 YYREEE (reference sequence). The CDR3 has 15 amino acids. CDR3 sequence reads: CASSRGVKTYNEQFF. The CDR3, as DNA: TGTGCCAGCAGTCGCGGGGTTAAGACCTACAATGAGCAGTTCTTC.

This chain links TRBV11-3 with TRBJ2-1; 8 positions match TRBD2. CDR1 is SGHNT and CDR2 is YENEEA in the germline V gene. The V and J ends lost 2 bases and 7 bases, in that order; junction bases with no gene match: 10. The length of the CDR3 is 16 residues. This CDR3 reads CASSLYGLAGTNEQFF. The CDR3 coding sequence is TGTGCCAGCAGCTTATATGGGTTAGCGGGAACGAATGAGCAGTTCTTC.

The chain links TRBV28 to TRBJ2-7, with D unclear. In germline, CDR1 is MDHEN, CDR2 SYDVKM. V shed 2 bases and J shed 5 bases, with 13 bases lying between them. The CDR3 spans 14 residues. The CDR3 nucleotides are TGTGCCAGCAGTTTACCTAGTTTCTTGCACGAGCAGTACTTC. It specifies CASSLPSFLHEQYF.

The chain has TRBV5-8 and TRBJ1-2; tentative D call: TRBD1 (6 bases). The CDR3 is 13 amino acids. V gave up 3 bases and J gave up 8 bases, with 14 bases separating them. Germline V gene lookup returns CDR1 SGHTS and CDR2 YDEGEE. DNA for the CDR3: TGTGCCAGCAGCTGGCTCAGGGGCGGAGGCTACACCTTC. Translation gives CASSWLRGGGYTF.

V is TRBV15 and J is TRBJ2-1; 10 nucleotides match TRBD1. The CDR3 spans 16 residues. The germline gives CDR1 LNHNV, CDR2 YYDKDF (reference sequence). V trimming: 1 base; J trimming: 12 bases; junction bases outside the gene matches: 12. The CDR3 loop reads CATSRGMNDRGLVQFF. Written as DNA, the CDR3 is TGTGCCACCAGCAGAGGGATGAACGACAGGGGGCTAGTGCAGTTCTTC.

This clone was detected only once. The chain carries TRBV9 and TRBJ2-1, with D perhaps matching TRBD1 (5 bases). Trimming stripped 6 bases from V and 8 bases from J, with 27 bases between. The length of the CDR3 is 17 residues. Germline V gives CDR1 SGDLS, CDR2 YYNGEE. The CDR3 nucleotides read TGTGCCAGCACCTTATCGGACAAGCCTTACACGGACGATGAGCAGTTCTTC. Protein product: CASTLSDKPYTDDEQFF.